The entry below gives a single T cell receptor beta chain sequence along with its context. What it binds is not known. These data are taken from a study of shared clonotypes between healthy human individuals. The wider study: The people who gave samples were two women and three men aged 18 to 49. General study results and limits: The donor pool, a small one, limited the genetic and exposure-history diversity represented. Tissues were not sampled, only blood, and their repertoires likely differ.

Genomic DNA from unsorted samples was obtained from about 82 million PBMCs (per sample). Measured with immunoSEQ multiplex PCR; TCRdb has only the in-frame clones, and not every one. This table holds 520,000 or so clones, 70% to 80% found once. CDR3 size: 14 residues. Germline V CDR1 and CDR2: MNHEY, SVGAGI. The J segment lost 1 base and the V segment lost 5 bases, leaving 4 bases of the junction unmatched. Sequencing used PBMCs. The genes are TRBV6-5 and TRBJ1-2; 7 nucleotides align to TRBD1. The receptor's source is a woman aged 35 to 49 in good health. Some clones in this sample may be carry-over from other donors' samples. This CDR3 is CASSPGQLNYGYTF. The CDR3 DNA follows: TGTGCCAGCAGTCCGGGACAGCTTAACTATGGCTACACCTTC.